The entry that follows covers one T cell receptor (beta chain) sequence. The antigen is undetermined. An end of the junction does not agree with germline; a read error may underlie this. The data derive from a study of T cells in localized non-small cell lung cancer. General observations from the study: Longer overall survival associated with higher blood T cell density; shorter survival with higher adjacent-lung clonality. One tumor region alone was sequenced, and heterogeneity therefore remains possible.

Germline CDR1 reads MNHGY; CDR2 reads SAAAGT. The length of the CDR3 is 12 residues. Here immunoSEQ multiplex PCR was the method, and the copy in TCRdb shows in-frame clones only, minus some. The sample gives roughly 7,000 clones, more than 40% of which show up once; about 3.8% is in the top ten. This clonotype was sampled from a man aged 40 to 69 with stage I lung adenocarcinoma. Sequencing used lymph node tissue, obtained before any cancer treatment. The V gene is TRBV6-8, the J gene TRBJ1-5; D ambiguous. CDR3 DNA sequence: TGTGCCATCAGTCCCAACAATCAGCCCCAGCATTTT. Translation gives CAISPNNQPQHF.